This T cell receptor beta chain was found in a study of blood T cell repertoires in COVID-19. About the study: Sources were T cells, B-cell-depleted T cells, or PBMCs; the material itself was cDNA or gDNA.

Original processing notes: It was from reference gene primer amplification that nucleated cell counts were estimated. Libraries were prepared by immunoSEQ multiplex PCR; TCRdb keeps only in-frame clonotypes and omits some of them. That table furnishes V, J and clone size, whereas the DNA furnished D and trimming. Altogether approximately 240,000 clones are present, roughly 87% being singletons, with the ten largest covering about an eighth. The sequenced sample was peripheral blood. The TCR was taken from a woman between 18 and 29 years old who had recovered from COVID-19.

As DNA, the CDR3 is TGCAGTGCTAGTCGTAGCGGGGGGGTTTTGGATACGCAGTATTTT. Protein product: CSASRSGGVLDTQYF. The chain links TRBV20-1 to TRBJ2-3, with 11 positions matching TRBD2. CDR1 and CDR2 from the germline V gene are DFQATT and SNEGSKA (reference sequence). The CDR3 spans 15 residues. The V gene end was trimmed by 3 bases and the J gene end by 6 bases; junction bases not matched to a gene: 8.